One TCR beta chain is described in this entry. Profiled with immunoSEQ multiplex PCR; TCRdb holds only in-frame clones, not every one. The sample lists roughly 2,500,000 clones; approximately 93% were seen once. The data are from a study of shared clonotypes between healthy human individuals. The CDR3 spans 14 residues. The V gene end was trimmed by 5 bases and the J gene end by 4 bases; junction bases not matched to a gene: 5. The germline gives CDR1 SNHLY, CDR2 FYNNEI. V and J are TRBV2 and TRBJ1-2; 9 bases line up with TRBD1. The sample taken for sequencing was naive CD4+ T cells from PBMCs. Subset denoted: CD45RA+ positively selected. The clonotype was recovered from a man in his late teens or twenties in good health. Some clones in this sample may be carry-over from other donors' samples. Here the CDR3 reads CASSSSGQGYGYTF. CDR3 nucleotides: TGTGCCAGCAGTTCCTCGGGACAGGGCTATGGCTACACCTTC.